A single T cell receptor beta chain is shown here with its context. Its antigen remains unknown. The run of the v3.0 immunoSEQ assay was at survey level. TCRdb keeps only in-frame clones here, not all; method: immunoSEQ multiplex PCR. The sample holds about 19,000 clones, roughly 84% seen once. Germline assignment: CDR1 SGHRS and CDR2 YFSETQ. The CDR3 consists of 15 residues. The V gene end was trimmed by 3 bases and the J gene end by 4 bases; junction bases not matched to a gene: 0. The sample originates from a study of long-term antiretroviral therapy in people with HIV. Overall study results and limits: Dominant in the repertoire at all time points were clones expanded before ART. Repertoires with HIV possessed tighter CDR3 length spans than those of controls.

The TCR was taken from a man aged 18 to 30 with HIV. The source was unsorted PBMCs, collected 0.9 years after starting antiretroviral therapy. The chain couples TRBV5-1 to TRBJ2-1, with 14 bases lining up with TRBD2. The CDR3 spells CASSWTSGRYNEQFF. For the CDR3, the DNA is TGCGCCAGCAGCTGGACTAGCGGGAGGTACAATGAGCAGTTCTTC.